The source of this T cell receptor beta chain is a study of T cell responses to AZD1222 COVID-19 vaccine. Overall study results and limits: Repertoire sampling occurred only after the peak T cell response.

As regards this clone: Its target is not known.

Sequencing was performed with immunoSEQ multiplex PCR; in TCRdb, only in-frame clones are kept and a portion is missing. The repertoire holds roughly 58,000 clones, with roughly nine tenths as singletons. This CDR3 has 12 amino acids. Germline assignment: CDR1 WNHNN and CDR2 SYGVQD (reference sequence). V lost 8 bases and J 6 bases, leaving 10 bases between the germline ends. The TCR sequence derives from an adult who received the AZD1222 COVID-19 vaccine. The sample in question was peripheral blood, obtained 28 days after the second AZD1222 dose. The chain has TRBV10-1 and TRBJ2-2; the D gene is possibly TRBD1 (5 bases). The DNA for the CDR3 is TGCGCCAGCTGGTCAGGGTCCGGGGAGCTGTTTTTT. It yields the protein CASWSGSGELFF.